This TCR beta chain stems from a study of CD8 T cells in Susac syndrome. The V gene lost 6 bases and the J gene lost 4 bases, with 4 bases spanning the gap. The CDR3 has 11 residues. Germline assignment: CDR1 MDHEN and CDR2 SYDVKM. Reverse transcription of roughly 0.45 to 1 ug RNA used random hexamers. Each CDR3 protein is one row after TCRdb ran MiXCR on the immunoSEQ multiplex PCR reads. The table has roughly 200,000 distinct CDR3 sequences, 85% to 95% seen once. CD8+ and CD4+ blood T cells underwent TCR beta sequencing. TEMRA cells were enriched by FACS, and CD4+ and CD8+ T cells were negatively isolated.

The sequence derives from a human donor in good health. The sample was CD4+ T cells from PBMCs. The rearrangement uses TRBV28 and TRBJ2-4; D is undetermined. Here the CDR3 DNA reads TGTGCCAGCAGCCCTAAAAACATTCAGTACTTC. This encodes CASSPKNIQYF.